Shown below are 30 T cell receptor beta chains from a single sample sequenced in a study of T cells in Graves' hyperthyroidism and ophthalmopathy (dated by TCRdb to the late 2010s). Library preparation used multiplex PCR. The instrument was an Illumina HiSeq 2000. The TCR beta CDR3 regions were amplified from the RNA transcripts. A first-round RT-PCR of the TCR CDR3 used the HTBI primer set with the Qiagen OneStep RT-PCR kit. TCRdb redid the processing of the public reads, applying fastp at Q25 and MiXCR, and retained in-frame beta chains. Under each unique CDR3 protein, matching rows form one entry showing the most common genes and DNA. The sample data list approximately 590,000 distinct CDR3 sequences, and about 15% of these were observed just once. The ten largest clones add up to less than 9.5% of the sample. Specimen: blood. The receptor set was obtained from a woman in her twenties or thirties with Graves' hyperthyroidism.

As regards this clonotype: The missing conserved phenylalanine or tryptophan at the end of this CDR3 makes a read error likely. The rearrangement joins TRBV7-2 to TRBJ2-1; 8 bases are shared with TRBD2. CDR1 SGHTA and CDR2 FQGNSA come from the germline V gene. The V segment lost 3 bases and the J segment 8 bases; nucleotides outside the gene matches: 9. The CDR3 loop spans 15 amino acids. DNA for the CDR3: TGTGCCAGCAGCTTCCCCGGGAGGGCCCAGCATGAGCAGTTCTCC. As protein: CASSFPGRAQHEQFS.

This clonotype was detected a few times. The rearrangement joins TRBV7-3 to TRBJ2-1, with 7 bases that match TRBD2. Trimming at V came to 2 bases and at J to 1 base, leaving 8 bases not matched to a gene. The CDR3 totals 17 residues. The germline V gene encodes CDR1 SGHTA and CDR2 FQGTGA. Here the CDR3 reads CASSLRGVGLSYNEQFF. In DNA, the CDR3 is TGTGCCAGCAGCTTACGGGGTGTGGGACTATCCTACAATGAGCAGTTCTTC.

This clonotype has a count of ten or more. V gene TRBV11-2 combines with J gene TRBJ2-5; D might be TRBD2 (6 bases). Trimming took off 4 bases at V and 7 bases at J, with 13 bases between the two ends. CDR1 SGHAT and CDR2 FQNNGV come from the germline V gene. This CDR3 has 13 amino acids. Here the CDR3 reads CASSWGDGGTQYF. CDR3 in DNA: TGTGCCAGCAGCTGGGGGGATGGGGGGACCCAGTACTTC.

This clonotype was found many times. The chain has TRBV20-1 and TRBJ2-3; 12 bases align to TRBD2. V lost 0 bases, J lost 0 bases, and 10 bases stayed unmatched. The CDR3 runs to 19 residues. From germline, CDR1 is DFQATT and CDR2 SNEGSKA (reference sequence). The CDR3 here is CSARDISTSGGPSTDTQYF. In nucleotides, the CDR3 is TGCAGTGCTAGAGATATCTCGACTAGCGGGGGCCCCAGCACAGATACGCAGTATTTT.

This clonotype was seen ten or more times. The chain has TRBV30 and TRBJ1-6; the D gene is possibly TRBD1 (5 bases). Germline V gene sequence: CDR1 GTSNPN, CDR2 SVGIG (reference sequence). The CDR3 sequence is 14 residues long. V lost 0 bases to trimming and J lost 9 bases, with 12 bases between them. CDR3 DNA sequence: TGTGCCTGGAGTGTACAGGACCAGGGTTCACCCCTCCACTTT. Translated, it gives CAWSVQDQGSPLHF.

About this clonotype itself: Given a much more abundant clone one base away, this may be a read error. The J gene is TRBJ2-1, the V gene TRBV5-1, with D uncertain. The germline V gene has CDR1 SGHRS and CDR2 YFSETQ. The CDR3 has 11 residues. CDR3 nucleotide sequence: TGCGTCAGCCGCATAGTTGGGGAGCAGTTCTTC. Protein product: CVSRIVGEQFF.

The rearrangement joins TRBV20-1 to TRBJ1-1; 9 nucleotides line up with TRBD1. This CDR3 region has 16 residues. The germline V gene has CDR1 DFQATT and CDR2 SNEGSKA (reference sequence). The CDR3 DNA reads as TGCAGCGCCGCTGACAGGGGGACCTCGGTGAACACTGAAGCTTTCTTT. Protein sequence: CSAADRGTSVNTEAFF.

The sample holds a few counts of this clonotype. A much larger clone is a single base away; this may be a read error. The CDR3 loop reads CASSFGTLYEQCF. The CDR3 DNA follows: TGTGCCAGCAGTTTCGGGACACTATACGAGCAGTGCTTC. The V gene is TRBV28, the J gene TRBJ2-7; possible D gene TRBD1, 6 bases. Germline assignment: CDR1 MDHEN and CDR2 SYDVKM. This CDR3 is built from 13 residues.

There are many counts of this clonotype. The gene calls are TRBV7-9 and TRBJ2-3; 11 bases align to TRBD2. V trimming: 2 bases; J trimming: 1 base; junction bases outside the gene matches: 5. CDR1 and CDR2 from the germline V gene are SEHNR and FQNEAQ (reference sequence). The CDR3 covers 17 residues. This chain's CDR3 is CASSLTTSGKGTDTQYF. For the CDR3, the DNA is TGTGCCAGCAGCTTAACGACTAGCGGGAAGGGCACAGATACGCAGTATTTT.

This clonotype was counted a few times. The CDR3 region is CASSPLAGTNTDTQYF. The CDR3 DNA sequence: TGTGCCAGCTCACCGCTAGCGGGAACGAACACAGATACGCAGTATTTT. V is TRBV18 and J is TRBJ2-3; 9 nucleotides agree with TRBD2. The germline CDR1 and CDR2 sequences are KGHSH and LQKENI. Unmatched junction bases numbered 6, after V lost 3 bases and J lost 2 bases. The CDR3 loop spans 16 amino acids.

This clonotype has ten or more counts. The chain is built from TRBV18 and TRBJ2-5, with 11 nucleotides matching TRBD2. Germline V gene data show CDR1 as KGHSH and CDR2 as LQKENI. The CDR3 runs to 16 residues. J was trimmed by 5 bases and V by 4 bases; bases with no gene match: 9. CDR3 residues: CASSRLTSGSWETQYF. The CDR3 DNA reads TGTGCCAGCTCACGCCTCACTAGCGGGAGTTGGGAGACCCAGTACTTC.

This clonotype was detected ten times or more. The gene calls are TRBV27 and TRBJ2-3; D not certain. The CDR3 sequence is 13 residues long. The V end was cut by 6 bases, the J end by 2 bases, with 9 bases between. The germline gives CDR1 MNHEY, CDR2 SMNVEV (reference sequence). Here the CDR3 DNA reads TGTGCCAGCAGGGGCGGAGCCACAGATACGCAGTATTTT. Protein product: CASRGGATDTQYF.

The V gene is TRBV6-7, the J gene TRBJ2-1; D possibly corresponds to TRBD2 (6 bases). TRBV6-7 is sorted into the ORF group, with uncertain function. The germline V and J ends were trimmed by 4 bases and 1 base, with 17 bases remaining between them. The CDR3 totals 17 residues. CDR3 DNA: TGTGCCAGCAGTTCCACGGAGGGAGCGGTATCCTACAATGAGCAGTTCTTC. Translating it yields CASSSTEGAVSYNEQFF.

This clonotype came up a few times. The rearrangement links TRBV4-2 to TRBJ2-2; D is possibly TRBD1 or TRBD2 (6 bases each). Between the trimmed V and J ends, which lost 7 bases and 5 bases, there was a span of 11 bases. The CDR3 contains 13 residues. CDR1 LGHNA and CDR2 YNFKEQ come from the germline V gene. The CDR3 is CASNRGPTGELFF. For the CDR3, the DNA is TGTGCCAGCAATCGGGGGCCAACCGGGGAGCTGTTTTTT.

The CDR3 region is CSASRPESEQFF. CDR3 DNA sequence: TGCAGTGCTAGCAGACCTGAGAGTGAGCAGTTCTTC. The V gene is TRBV20-1, the J gene TRBJ2-1; D not resolved. Germline CDR1 reads DFQATT; CDR2 reads SNEGSKA (reference sequence). The ends were cut back, 3 bases at V and 9 bases at J, with 12 bases in the middle. CDR3 length: 12 amino acids.

This clonotype showed up many times. The V gene is TRBV6-2 or TRBV6-3, the J gene TRBJ2-7; 13 bases align to TRBD2. CDR3 size: 18 residues. V was clipped by 5 bases and J by 0 bases; unmatched bases: 10. Germline V gene data show CDR1 as MNHEY and CDR2 as SVGEGT. The CDR3 nucleotides read TGTGCCAGCAGTCGGAGACTAGCGGGAGGCCTTAGCTCCTACGAGCAGTACTTC. This sequence encodes CASSRRLAGGLSSYEQYF.

This clonotype has at least ten counts. The rearrangement links TRBV27 to TRBJ2-7; D perhaps matches TRBD2 (5 bases). CDR3 length: 13 amino acids. V lost 0 bases and J lost 3, with 6 bases in between. Per the germline V gene, CDR1 is MNHEY and CDR2 is SMNVEV (reference sequence). CDR3 bases: TGTGCCAGCAGTTTATCGGGAGTCTACGAGCAGTACTTC. Protein sequence: CASSLSGVYEQYF.

This clonotype occurred once. This chain joins TRBV11-2 and TRBJ2-7; maybe TRBD2 (6 bases). The CDR3 has 15 residues. Germline-derived CDR1 and CDR2 are SGHAT and FQNNGV. Trimming took off 1 base at V and 4 bases at J, with 14 bases between the two ends. CDR3 nucleotides: TGTGCCAGCAGCTTAGGATTTGGCGGGGAATACGAGCAGTACTTC. Its translation: CASSLGFGGEYEQYF.

Here the CDR3 DNA reads TGCGCCAGCAGCCCCCCCGCAGGGGGGATGAATGAGCAGTTCTTC. It specifies CASSPPAGGMNEQFF. This chain uses TRBV5-1 with TRBJ2-1; perhaps TRBD1 as D (7 bases). Per the germline V gene, CDR1 is SGHRS and CDR2 is YFSETQ. This CDR3 is built from 15 residues. The V end lost 4 bases, the J end lost 7 bases, and 18 bases lay between the germline ends.

Ten or more counts support this clonotype. The genes are TRBV11-2 and TRBJ1-6, with D unclear. Per germline, CDR1 SGHAT and CDR2 FQNNGV. Trimming took 1 base from V and 8 from J, leaving 6 bases between them. The CDR3 is 13 amino acids. In DNA form, the CDR3 reads TGTGCCAGCAGCTTAGTTTCAGATTCACCCCTCCACTTT. Amino acids: CASSLVSDSPLHF.

Ten or more counts support this clonotype. The rearrangement uses TRBV20-1 and TRBJ2-4, with TRBD1 identical over 7 bases. V lost 0 bases to trimming and J lost 3 bases; unmatched junction nucleotides: 5. Germline lookup yields CDR1 DFQATT and CDR2 SNEGSKA (reference sequence). The CDR3 has 15 amino acids. CDR3 residues: CSARDIRDSKNIQYF. The CDR3 DNA sequence: TGCAGTGCTAGAGATATAAGGGACAGCAAAAACATTCAGTACTTC.

The V call is TRBV6-1, the J call TRBJ2-1; no firm D call. Germline V gene sequence: CDR1 MNHNS, CDR2 SASEGT. The CDR3 spans 15 residues. V was cut by 6 bases and J by 0 bases, with 12 bases left in between. The CDR3 region is CASRRSVGSYNEQFF. CDR3 nucleotide sequence: TGTGCCAGCAGGAGGTCAGTCGGCTCCTACAATGAGCAGTTCTTC.

This clonotype occurred many times. The chain couples TRBV7-2 to TRBJ2-3; D remains ambiguous. Trimming left V 3 bases short and J 2 bases short, with 9 bases between. This CDR3 is built from 14 residues. CDR1 and CDR2 from the germline V gene are SGHTA and FQGNSA. Written as DNA, the CDR3 is TGTGCCAGCAGCTTGAGTCTGACCACAGATACGCAGTATTTT. Its protein product is CASSLSLTTDTQYF.

In this sample, this clonotype turned up many times. The V call is TRBV28, the J call TRBJ2-5, with a tentative D call TRBD2 (5 bases). The CDR3 has 16 amino acids. With 6 bases removed from V and 1 base from J, the gap between germline ends came to 18 bases. Germline V gene sequence: CDR1 MDHEN, CDR2 SYDVKM. CDR3 region: CASRSLISGSQETQYF. CDR3 in DNA: TGTGCCAGCAGATCCTTGATCAGCGGATCCCAAGAGACCCAGTACTTC.

This clonotype was picked up a small number of times. A single base separates this from a much larger clone, so it may be a read error. The gene calls are TRBV7-3 and TRBJ2-1; 9 bases fit TRBD2. This CDR3 region has 15 residues. CDR1 is SGHTA, CDR2 FQGTGA, per germline. V lost 1 base to trimming and J lost 5 bases; unmatched junction nucleotides: 3. The CDR3 DNA follows: TGTGCCAGCAGCTTAAGGTCTAGCGGGGACAATGAGCAGTTCTTC. Its protein is CASSLRSSGDNEQFF.

The chain links TRBV9 to TRBJ2-5; D may correspond to TRBD1 or TRBD2 (5 bases each). This CDR3 comprises 13 residues. Germline V gene data show CDR1 as SGDLS and CDR2 as YYNGEE. V was trimmed by 0 bases and J by 7 bases, leaving 10 bases between them. CDR3 in amino acids: CASSVAPRGTQYF. The CDR3 coding sequence is TGTGCCAGCAGCGTAGCCCCGAGGGGGACCCAGTACTTC. The full variable domain, with the rest looked up from reference TRBV9 and TRBJ2-5, is DSGVTQTPKHLITATGQRVTLRCSPRSGDLSVYWYQQSLDQGLQFLIQYYNGEERAKGNILERFSAQQFPDLHSELNLSSLELGDSALYFCASSVAPRGTQYFGPGTRLLVL.

This clonotype was seen repeatedly, ten times or more. The chain combines TRBV28 with TRBJ2-7; TRBD1 aligns across 11 bases. The V gene end was trimmed by 3 bases and the J gene end by 4 bases; junction bases not matched to a gene: 23. The CDR3 sequence is 21 residues long. Germline V lookup: CDR1 MDHEN, CDR2 SYDVKM. The CDR3 is CASSLSDRGRGVVAGLYEQYF. CDR3 DNA: TGTGCCAGCAGTTTGTCGGACAGGGGGCGCGGAGTGGTAGCGGGACTTTACGAGCAGTACTTC.

This clonotype has more than one count but fewer than ten. The chain has TRBV6-2 or TRBV6-3 and TRBJ2-5; D possibly corresponds to TRBD1 (6 bases). Germline CDR1 reads MNHEY; CDR2 reads SVGEGT. CDR3 length: 16 residues. The V end was cut by 1 base, the J end by 4 bases, with 16 bases between. The chain's CDR3 is CASSYLIQGGTETQYF. The CDR3, as DNA: TGTGCCAGCAGTTACTTAATACAGGGTGGAACAGAGACCCAGTACTTC.

This clonotype was detected ten times or more. No DNA is shown, since the ends of the CDR3 on it are uncertain; the CDR3 is the one TCRdb lists. The chain links TRBV28 to TRBJ1-1. In germline, CDR1 is MDHEN, CDR2 SYDVKM. Inclusive of both ends, the CDR3 amounts to 12 amino acids. The CDR3 loop reads CASSFGLGSSFF.

The V call is TRBV28, the J call TRBJ2-2; a possible D gene is TRBD2 (5 bases). Trimming removed 3 bases at V and 4 bases at J, with 12 bases between. This CDR3 has 15 amino acids. Germline assignment: CDR1 MDHEN and CDR2 SYDVKM. The chain's CDR3 is CASSLELAVTGELFF. CDR3 sequence (DNA): TGTGCCAGCAGTTTGGAGCTAGCAGTCACCGGGGAGCTGTTTTTT. The full variable domain, completed using reference TRBV28 and TRBJ2-2, is DVKVTQSSRYLVKRTGEKVFLECVQDMDHENMFWYRQDPGLGLRLIYFSYDVKMKEKGDIPEGYSVSREKKERFSLILESASTNQTSMYLCASSLELAVTGELFFGEGSRLTVL.